This TCR beta chain was observed in a study of blood T cell repertoires in COVID-19. Germline V gene data show CDR1 as LNHDA and CDR2 as SQIVND (reference sequence). The CDR3 extends over 17 amino acids. The junction had 10 bases not matched to a gene; V was cut back by 8 bases and J by 0 bases. TCRdb's table, derived via immunoSEQ multiplex PCR, lists solely in-frame clones and lacks some. The sample carries tens of thousands of clones, about 74% recorded once. The V and J genes are TRBV19 and TRBJ2-4; 10 bases match TRBD2. Material for sequencing was peripheral blood. The receptor's source is a woman older than 75 with acute or convalescent COVID-19. The CDR3 sequence is CASSPLAGVGAKNIQYF. The CDR3 DNA follows: TGTGCCAGTTCCCCTCTAGCGGGAGTAGGAGCCAAAAACATTCAGTACTTC.